The rows below give T cell receptor beta chains drawn from one sample of a study of spatial heterogeneity in lung cancer. TCRdb independently ran MiXCR on the 5' RACE reads; one entry per CDR3 protein. This sample has more than 95,000 distinct CDR3 sequences, with 12% found just once. Sequencing was performed on PBMCs, taken at follow-up. These receptors came from a male donor with early-stage non-small cell lung cancer. Both conserved end residues are part of each CDR3. A D gene is named only where the DNA matches it firmly. Only part of the rows carry a size: once, few, many, or a class if the clone is expanded.

cdr3_aa cdr3_nt cdr3_length v_call d_call clone_size j_call
CASSLREGPPYEQYF TGTGCCAGCAGCTTACGTGAAGGACCTCCCTACGAGCAGTACTTC 15 TRBV7-8 NA NA TRBJ2-7
CSVGPPAGGLDTQYF TGCAGCGTTGGGCCTCCCGCGGGGGGATTAGATACGCAGTATTTT 15 TRBV29-1 TRBD2 NA TRBJ2-3
CSAHHQTGHGYTF TGCAGTGCTCACCACCAGACAGGGCATGGCTACACCTTC 13 TRBV20-1 TRBD1 few TRBJ1-2
CASSATGGELNYGYTF TGTGCCAGCAGTGCCACAGGGGGCGAATTGAACTATGGCTACACCTTC 16 TRBV6-5 TRBD1 NA TRBJ1-2
CACSLRREQPQHF TGTGCCTGCAGCTTGAGGAGGGAACAGCCCCAGCATTTT 13 TRBV5-6 NA NA TRBJ1-5
CASSRGDSPLHF TGTGCCAGCAGCCGAGGAGATTCACCCCTCCACTTT 12 TRBV3-1 NA few TRBJ1-6
CASSLVVSSYNSPLHF TGTGCCAGCAGCTTGGTGGTGAGCTCCTATAATTCACCCCTCCACTTT 16 TRBV5-5 NA many TRBJ1-6
CSVDPNRGHETQYF TGCAGCGTTGATCCCAACAGGGGGCACGAGACCCAGTACTTC 14 TRBV29-1 TRBD1 many TRBJ2-5
CASSYSRDTFYGYTF TGTGCCAGCAGTTACTCCCGAGACACTTTCTATGGCTACACCTTC 15 TRBV6-6 NA NA TRBJ1-2
CASSLGQGAHVYGYTF TGTGCCAGCAGCTTGGGACAGGGGGCTCACGTCTATGGCTACACCTTC 16 TRBV5-6 TRBD1 many TRBJ1-2
CSARKIGGGRGYTF TGCAGTGCTAGGAAAATAGGAGGGGGCCGAGGCTACACCTTC 14 TRBV20-1 TRBD1 few TRBJ1-2
CASSQSTGDTEAFF TGTGCCAGCAGCCAGTCGACCGGGGACACTGAAGCTTTCTTT 14 TRBV4-2 NA NA TRBJ1-1
CASSLGRLTDTQYF TGTGCCAGCAGCCTCGGACGGCTCACAGATACGCAGTATTTT 14 TRBV11-2 NA many TRBJ2-3
CASTPTGFASGYTF TGTGCCAGCACCCCGACAGGGTTTGCGAGTGGCTACACCTTC 14 TRBV25-1 TRBD1 few TRBJ1-2
CSPWARDTQYF TGCAGCCCTTGGGCCAGAGATACGCAGTATTTT 11 TRBV29-1 NA many TRBJ2-3
CASSLGGSTETQYF TGCGCCAGCAGCTTAGGGGGGTCTACGGAGACCCAGTACTTC 14 TRBV5-1 NA many TRBJ2-5
CASSPRQPPNEQFF TGTGCCAGTAGTCCCCGACAGCCCCCCAATGAGCAGTTCTTC 14 TRBV19 NA few TRBJ2-1
CASSSYYEQYF TGTGCCAGCAGTTCCTACTACGAGCAGTACTTC 11 TRBV6-6 NA many TRBJ2-7
CASSQSGGTGPPGANVLTF TGCGCCAGCAGTCAATCGGGGGGGACAGGGCCTCCTGGGGCCAACGTCCTGACTTTC 19 TRBV23-1 TRBD1 few TRBJ2-6
CASSDRNTGELFF TGTGCCAGTTCGGACCGTAACACCGGGGAGCTGTTTTTT 13 TRBV7-2 NA NA TRBJ2-2
CAISHRRDQPQHF TGTGCCATCAGCCACCGAAGGGATCAGCCCCAGCATTTT 13 TRBV10-3 NA many TRBJ1-5
CASNRRTSGGYEQYF TGTGCCAGCAACCGTCGGACTAGCGGGGGCTACGAGCAGTACTTC 15 TRBV5-6 TRBD2 few TRBJ2-7
CASSSDRVAYGYTF TGCGCCAGCAGTTCTGACAGGGTCGCCTATGGCTACACCTTC 14 TRBV10-2 TRBD1 many TRBJ1-2
CASSSGLAGDTQYF TGTGCCAGCAGCTCCGGACTAGCGGGGGATACGCAGTATTTT 14 TRBV7-2 TRBD2 NA TRBJ2-3
CASSQRGTEAFF TGTGCCAGCAGCCAGCGGGGAACTGAAGCTTTCTTT 12 TRBV3-1 NA NA TRBJ1-1
CASRYSTDTQYF TGCGCCAGCAGGTATAGCACAGATACGCAGTATTTT 12 TRBV5-1 NA many TRBJ2-3
CASSSQATGQGDGYTF TGTGCCAGCAGCTCACAAGCAACCGGACAGGGCGATGGCTACACCTTC 16 TRBV5-6 TRBD1 few TRBJ1-2
CASRGIFTQETQYF TGCGCCAGCAGGGGAATCTTCACCCAAGAGACCCAGTACTTC 14 TRBV5-1 NA many TRBJ2-5
CASSLGGVATEAFF TGCGCCAGCAGCTTGGGTGGGGTAGCCACTGAAGCTTTCTTT 14 TRBV5-1 NA NA TRBJ1-1
CASSGLAGANTGELFF TGTGCTAGCAGCGGCCTGGCAGGTGCGAACACCGGGGAGCTGTTTTTT 16 TRBV7-7 NA NA TRBJ2-2
CASSLWAEGGYTF TGTGCCAGCAGTTTATGGGCAGAAGGGGGCTACACCTTC 13 TRBV28 NA NA TRBJ1-2
CASSGRQGGSEQYF TGTGCCAGCAGCGGACGACAGGGAGGCTCCGAGCAGTACTTC 14 TRBV7-2 NA NA TRBJ2-7
CATSRTTGSSYNEQFF TGTGCCACCAGCAGGACAACAGGGAGCTCCTACAATGAGCAGTTCTTC 16 TRBV15 NA few TRBJ2-1
CSVGGANQETQYF TGCAGCGTTGGGGGTGCCAACCAAGAGACCCAGTACTTC 13 TRBV29-1 NA few TRBJ2-5
CASSSLGANSPLHF TGTGCCAGCAGCTCGCTCGGAGCTAATTCACCCCTCCACTTT 14 TRBV3-1 NA many TRBJ1-6
CTSSPLGTSGAGTDTQYF TGCACCAGCAGCCCTCTAGGAACTAGCGGGGCCGGCACAGATACGCAGTATTTT 18 TRBV1 NA many TRBJ2-3
CASSSRGRRDGYTF TGTGCCAGCAGTTCCAGGGGAAGGCGCGATGGCTACACCTTC 14 TRBV2 NA many TRBJ1-2
CASSSRPGLAAYNEQFF TGTGCCAGCAGTTCACGACCGGGACTAGCGGCCTACAATGAGCAGTTCTTC 17 TRBV7-9 TRBD2 few TRBJ2-1
CASSYGSTYEQYF TGTGCCAGCAGTTACGGCAGTACCTACGAGCAGTACTTC 13 TRBV6-6 NA NA TRBJ2-7
CASKLGSSYGYTF TGTGCCAGCAAACTAGGCAGTAGCTATGGCTACACCTTC 13 TRBV6-6 NA many TRBJ1-2
CASSLTSISSLSGYGYTF TGTGCCAGCAGCTTAACTAGTATATCGTCCTTGAGCGGCTATGGCTACACCTTC 18 TRBV11-2 NA few TRBJ1-2
CSAPIAGGQETQYF TGCAGTGCTCCAATAGCGGGGGGGCAAGAGACCCAGTACTTC 14 TRBV20-1 TRBD2 NA TRBJ2-5
CASSPPSRVGADTQYF TGTGCCAGCTCACCACCGAGCAGGGTTGGAGCAGATACGCAGTATTTT 16 TRBV18 NA NA TRBJ2-3
CSAVSQGAPYEQYF TGCAGTGCCGTTTCCCAGGGGGCTCCCTACGAGCAGTACTTC 14 TRBV20-1 TRBD1 NA TRBJ2-7
CASSVAGRNTGELFF TGTGCCAGCAGCGTCGCCGGGCGGAACACCGGGGAGCTGTTTTTT 15 TRBV9 NA many TRBJ2-2
CSANPTSGGYTDTQYF TGCAGTGCTAACCCCACTAGCGGGGGCTACACAGATACGCAGTATTTT 16 TRBV20-1 TRBD2 few TRBJ2-3
CASSSGANLGSPLHF TGTGCCAGCAGCTCCGGGGCAAACCTTGGTTCACCCCTCCACTTT 15 TRBV7-9 NA NA TRBJ1-6
CATSGLADTQYF TGTGCCACCAGTGGGCTAGCTGATACGCAGTATTTT 12 TRBV24-1 NA many TRBJ2-3
CASSSLRGGNNQPQHF TGTGCCAGTAGTTCCCTGCGGGGGGGCAACAATCAGCCCCAGCATTTT 16 TRBV19 NA NA TRBJ1-5
CASSFSGGPTDTQYF TGTGCCAGCAGTTTTAGCGGGGGGCCCACAGATACGCAGTATTTT 15 TRBV28 TRBD2 many TRBJ2-3
CASVWQGALNEQFF TGCGCCAGCGTCTGGCAGGGTGCCCTAAATGAGCAGTTCTTC 14 TRBV23-1 NA few TRBJ2-1